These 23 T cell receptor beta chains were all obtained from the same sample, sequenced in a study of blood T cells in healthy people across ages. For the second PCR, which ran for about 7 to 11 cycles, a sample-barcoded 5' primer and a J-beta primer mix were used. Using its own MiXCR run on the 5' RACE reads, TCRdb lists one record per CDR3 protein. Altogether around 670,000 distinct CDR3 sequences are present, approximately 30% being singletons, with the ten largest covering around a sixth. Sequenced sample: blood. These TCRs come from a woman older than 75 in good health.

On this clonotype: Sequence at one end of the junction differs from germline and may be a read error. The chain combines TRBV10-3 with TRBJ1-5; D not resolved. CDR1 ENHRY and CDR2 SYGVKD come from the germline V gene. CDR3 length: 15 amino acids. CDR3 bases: TGTGCCATCGGTGAGTCGCGGGGTGGCAATCAGCCCCAGCATTTT. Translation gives CAIGESRGGNQPQHF.

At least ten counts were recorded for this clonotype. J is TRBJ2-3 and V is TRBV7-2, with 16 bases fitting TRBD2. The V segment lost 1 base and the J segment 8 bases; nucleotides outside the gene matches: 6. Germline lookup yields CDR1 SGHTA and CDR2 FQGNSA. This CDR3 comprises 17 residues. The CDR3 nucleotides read TGTGCCAGCAGCTTAGGGGGACTAGCGGGGGGGCAGGGTACGCAGTATTTT. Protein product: CASSLGGLAGGQGTQYF.

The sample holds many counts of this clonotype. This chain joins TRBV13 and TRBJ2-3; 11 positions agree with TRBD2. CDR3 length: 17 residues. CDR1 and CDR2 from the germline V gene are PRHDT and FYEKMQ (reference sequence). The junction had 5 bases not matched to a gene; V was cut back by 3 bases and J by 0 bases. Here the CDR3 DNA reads TGTGCCAGCAGCTTCGGTGTAGCGGGGGGGAGCACAGATACGCAGTATTTT. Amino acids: CASSFGVAGGSTDTQYF.

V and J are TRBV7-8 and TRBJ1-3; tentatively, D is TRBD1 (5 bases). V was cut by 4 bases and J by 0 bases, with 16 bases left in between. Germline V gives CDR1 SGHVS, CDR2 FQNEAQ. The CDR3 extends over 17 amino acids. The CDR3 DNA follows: TGTGCCAGCAGCTCGAACTCGGGACCGAGCTCTGGAAACACCATATATTTT. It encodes CASSSNSGPSSGNTIYF.

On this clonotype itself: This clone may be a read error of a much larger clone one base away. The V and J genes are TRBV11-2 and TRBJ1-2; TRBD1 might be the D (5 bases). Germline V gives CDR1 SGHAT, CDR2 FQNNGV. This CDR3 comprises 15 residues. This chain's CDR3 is CAGSPSGGRGYGYTF. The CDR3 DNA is TGTGCCGGCAGCCCTAGTGGGGGTAGAGGCTATGGCTACACCTTC.

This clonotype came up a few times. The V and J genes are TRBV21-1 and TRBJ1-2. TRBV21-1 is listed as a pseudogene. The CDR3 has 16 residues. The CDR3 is CASSKEGRACDYGYTF. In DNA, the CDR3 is TGTGCCAGCAGCAAAGAAGGCAGGGCGTGTGACTATGGCTACACCTTC.

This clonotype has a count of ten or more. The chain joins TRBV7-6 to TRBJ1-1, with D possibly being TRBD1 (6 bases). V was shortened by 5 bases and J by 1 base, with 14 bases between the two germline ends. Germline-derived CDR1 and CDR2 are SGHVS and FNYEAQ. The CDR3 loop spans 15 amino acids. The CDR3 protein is CASSPEGGTNTEAFF. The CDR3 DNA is TGTGCCAGCAGCCCAGAGGGGGGTACGAACACTGAAGCTTTCTTT. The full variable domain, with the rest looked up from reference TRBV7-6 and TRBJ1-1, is GAGVSQSPRYKVTKRGQDVALRCDPISGHVSLYWYRQALGQGPEFLTYFNYEAQQDKSGLPNDRFSAERPEGSISTLTIQRTEQRDSAMYRCASSPEGGTNTEAFFGQGTRLTVV.

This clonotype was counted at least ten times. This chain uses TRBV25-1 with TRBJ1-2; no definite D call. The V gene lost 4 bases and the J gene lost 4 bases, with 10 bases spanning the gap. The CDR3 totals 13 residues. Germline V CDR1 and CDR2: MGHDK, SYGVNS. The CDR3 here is CASSVGVGYGYTF. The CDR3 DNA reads TGTGCCAGCAGTGTGGGCGTCGGCTATGGCTACACCTTC.

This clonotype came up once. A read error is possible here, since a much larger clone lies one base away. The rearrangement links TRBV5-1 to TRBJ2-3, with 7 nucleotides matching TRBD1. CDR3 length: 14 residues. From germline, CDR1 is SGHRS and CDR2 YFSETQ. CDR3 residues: CVSKGQLSSNTQYF. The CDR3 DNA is TGCGTCAGCAAGGGACAGCTTTCATCAAATACGCAGTATTTT.

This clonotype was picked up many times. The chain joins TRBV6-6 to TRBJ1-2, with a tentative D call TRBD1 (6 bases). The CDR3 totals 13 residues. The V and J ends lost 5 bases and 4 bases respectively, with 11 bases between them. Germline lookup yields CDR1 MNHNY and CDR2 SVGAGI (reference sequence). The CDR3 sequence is CASSSGQTYGYTF. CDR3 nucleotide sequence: TGTGCCAGCAGTAGTGGACAGACCTATGGCTACACCTTC.

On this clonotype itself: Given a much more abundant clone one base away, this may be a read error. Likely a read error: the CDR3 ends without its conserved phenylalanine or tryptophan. CDR3 sequence (DNA): TGTGCCAGCAGCTTAGGGGACTTCGATACGCAGTATGTT. It codes for CASSLGDFDTQYV. The V gene is TRBV7-2, the J gene TRBJ2-3, with D perhaps matching TRBD2 (6 bases). Trimming took off 1 base at V and 6 bases at J, with 8 bases between the two ends. The germline V gene has CDR1 SGHTA and CDR2 FQGNSA. The CDR3 totals 13 residues.

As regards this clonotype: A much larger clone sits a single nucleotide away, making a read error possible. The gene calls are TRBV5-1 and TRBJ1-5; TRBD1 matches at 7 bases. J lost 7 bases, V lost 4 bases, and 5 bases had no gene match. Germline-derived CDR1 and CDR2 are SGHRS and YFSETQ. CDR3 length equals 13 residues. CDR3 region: CASSPRGEQPQHF. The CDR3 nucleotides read TGCGCCAGCAGCCCCAGGGGGGAACAGCCCCAGCATTTT.

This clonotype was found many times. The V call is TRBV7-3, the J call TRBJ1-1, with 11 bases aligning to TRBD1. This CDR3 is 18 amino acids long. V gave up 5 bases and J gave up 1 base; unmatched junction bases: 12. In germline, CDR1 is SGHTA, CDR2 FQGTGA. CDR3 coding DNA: TGTGCCAGCAGCCGGACAGGGGGCGGTTCCTGGGGGAACACTGAAGCTTTCTTT. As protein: CASSRTGGGSWGNTEAFF.

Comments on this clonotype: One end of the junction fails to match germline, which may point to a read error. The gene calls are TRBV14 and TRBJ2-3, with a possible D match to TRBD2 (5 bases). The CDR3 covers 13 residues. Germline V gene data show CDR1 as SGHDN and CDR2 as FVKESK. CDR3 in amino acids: CASSEGLPDMQYF. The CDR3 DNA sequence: TGTGCCAGCAGTGAGGGTTTGCCGGATATGCAGTATTTT.

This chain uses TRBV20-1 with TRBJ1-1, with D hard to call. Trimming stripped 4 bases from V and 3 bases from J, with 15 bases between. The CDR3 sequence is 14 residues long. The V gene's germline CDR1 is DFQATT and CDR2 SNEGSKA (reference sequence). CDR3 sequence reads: CSAIPAGRDTEAFF. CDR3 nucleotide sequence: TGCAGTGCTATTCCGGCGGGTCGTGACACTGAAGCTTTCTTT.

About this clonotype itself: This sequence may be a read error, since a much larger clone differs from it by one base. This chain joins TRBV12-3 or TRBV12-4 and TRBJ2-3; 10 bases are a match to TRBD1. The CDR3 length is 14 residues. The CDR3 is CASKLTGGIDAQYF. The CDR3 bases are TGTGCCAGCAAATTGACAGGGGGCATAGATGCGCAGTATTTT.

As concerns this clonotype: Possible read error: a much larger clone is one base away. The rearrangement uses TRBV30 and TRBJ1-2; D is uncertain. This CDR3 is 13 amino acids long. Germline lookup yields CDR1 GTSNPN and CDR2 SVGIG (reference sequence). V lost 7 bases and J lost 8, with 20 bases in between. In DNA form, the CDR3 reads TGTGCCTACCAATTAAACCCGGGAAGCGGCTACACCTTC. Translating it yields CAYQLNPGSGYTF.

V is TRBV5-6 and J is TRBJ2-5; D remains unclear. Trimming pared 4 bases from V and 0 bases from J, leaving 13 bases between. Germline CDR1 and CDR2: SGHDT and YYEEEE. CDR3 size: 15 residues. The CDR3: CASSPGEADQETQYF. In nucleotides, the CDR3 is TGTGCCAGCAGCCCGGGCGAGGCGGACCAAGAGACCCAGTACTTC.

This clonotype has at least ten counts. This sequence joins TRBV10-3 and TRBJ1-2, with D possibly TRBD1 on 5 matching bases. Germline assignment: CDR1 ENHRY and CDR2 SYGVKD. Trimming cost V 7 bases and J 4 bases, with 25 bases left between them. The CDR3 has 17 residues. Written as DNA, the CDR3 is TGTGCCATCACACCCGATACCTACAGGAAGGTTAGCTATGGCTACACCTTC. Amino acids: CAITPDTYRKVSYGYTF.

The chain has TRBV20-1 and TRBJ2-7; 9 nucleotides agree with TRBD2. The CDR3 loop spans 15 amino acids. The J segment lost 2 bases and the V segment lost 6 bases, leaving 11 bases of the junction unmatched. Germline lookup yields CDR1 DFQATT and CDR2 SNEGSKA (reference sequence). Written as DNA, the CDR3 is TGCAGTGCAAAGGAGGCCTTAGCGGGGGCCTACGAGCAGTACTTC. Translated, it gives CSAKEALAGAYEQYF.

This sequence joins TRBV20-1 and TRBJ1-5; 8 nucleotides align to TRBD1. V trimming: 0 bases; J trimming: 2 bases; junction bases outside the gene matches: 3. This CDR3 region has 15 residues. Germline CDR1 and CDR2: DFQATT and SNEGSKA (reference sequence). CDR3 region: CSARDRGQGNQPQHF. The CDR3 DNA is TGCAGTGCTAGAGATAGGGGACAGGGCAATCAGCCCCAGCATTTT.

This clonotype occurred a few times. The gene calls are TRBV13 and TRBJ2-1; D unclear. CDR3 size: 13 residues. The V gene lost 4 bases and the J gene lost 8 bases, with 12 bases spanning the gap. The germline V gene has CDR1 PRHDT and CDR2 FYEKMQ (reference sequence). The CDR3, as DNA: TGTGCCAGCAGCTCCCTGGGTGGTTATGAGCAGTTCTTC. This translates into CASSSLGGYEQFF.

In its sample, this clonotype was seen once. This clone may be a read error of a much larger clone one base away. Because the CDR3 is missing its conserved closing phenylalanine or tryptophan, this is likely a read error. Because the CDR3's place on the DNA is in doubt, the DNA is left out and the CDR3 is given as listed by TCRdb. This chain's CDR3 is CASSKYGTYEQYC. The rearrangement links TRBV21-1 to TRBJ2-5. TRBV21-1 is deemed a pseudogene. The CDR3 is 13 amino acids long, termini counted.